Listed below are T cell receptor beta chains from one sample, sequenced in a study of shared clonotypes between healthy human individuals. Sequencing was performed with immunoSEQ multiplex PCR; in TCRdb, only in-frame clones are kept and a portion is missing. The sample has 1 million to 1.3 million clones, around three quarters seen once. The sequencing input was memory CD4+ T cells from PBMCs. These receptors came from a man between 18 and 29 years old in good health. Some clones in this sample may be carry-over from other donors' samples. The CDR3 runs from the conserved cysteine through the conserved F or W. Fields, in order: J gene, clone size, D gene, V gene, CDR3 DNA, CDR3 protein. The D gene is left open where the match is weak. Only some rows state a clone size, as once, few, many or a class for expanded clones.

>TRBJ2-4|many|.|TRBV6-1
TGTGCCAGCAGGAACAGGGTGGCCAAAAACATTCAGTACTTC
CASRNRVAKNIQYF
>TRBJ2-5|.|.|TRBV6-1
TGTACCAGCAGCCACTTCAGCCAAGAGACCCAGTACTTC
CTSSHFSQETQYF
>TRBJ2-2|.|.|TRBV5-1
TGCGCCAGCAGCTTGGGGCGGACCGGGGAGCTGTTTTTT
CASSLGRTGELFF
>TRBJ2-5|.|TRBD1|TRBV5-1
TGCGCCAGCAGCCGAAGTCGGACAGGGAGGGAGACCCAGTACTTC
CASSRSRTGRETQYF
>TRBJ2-7|.|TRBD2|TRBV5-4
TGTGCCAGCAGCTCCGGGACTAGGGGCAACGAGCAGTACTTC
CASSSGTRGNEQYF
>TRBJ2-5|.|TRBD2|TRBV5-4
TGTGCCAGCGGCCGCGGCGGCAGCGGGGGCGAGACCCAGTACTTC
CASGRGGSGGETQYF
>TRBJ2-3|.|.|TRBV7-3
TGTGCCAGCGACATTCAGAGGCGGTGGGATACGCAGTATTTT
CASDIQRRWDTQYF
>TRBJ1-1|.|.|TRBV6-5
TGTGCCAGCAGCCTTATGACAGGCAGGGACTCTGAAGCTTTCTTT
CASSLMTGRDSEAFF
>TRBJ1-2|few|.|TRBV28
TGTGCCAGCAGCCGGACTATATATGGCTACACCTTC
CASSRTIYGYTF
>TRBJ2-5|few|.|TRBV9
TGTGCCAGCAGCGTCTTTCCGGCCCAGACCCAGTACTTC
CASSVFPAQTQYF
>TRBJ2-1|.|.|TRBV18
TGTGCCAGCTCACCACGGGACTTCCCCTACAATGAGCAGTTCTTC
CASSPRDFPYNEQFF
>TRBJ2-3|once|.|TRBV7-9
TGTGCCAGCAGCCTAGGGGATGGGAGAGGATCAGATACGCAGTATTTT
CASSLGDGRGSDTQYF
>TRBJ2-5|.|.|TRBV7-9
TGTGCCAGCAGCTTATTACAGCAAGAGACCCAGTACTTC
CASSLLQQETQYF
>TRBJ1-1|many|TRBD1|TRBV10-1
TGCGCCCGGCAGACAGGGGCAGAGGACACTGAAGCTTTCTTT
CARQTGAEDTEAFF
>TRBJ1-2|.|.|TRBV5-6
TGTGCCAGCAGCCCCACTAGGTTTCTGTATGGCTACACCTTC
CASSPTRFLYGYTF
>TRBJ1-1|many|.|TRBV30
TGTGCCTGGAGTGTCACTCGGACCGCAGGGGCTTTCTTT
CAWSVTRTAGAFF
>TRBJ2-7|.|TRBD2|TRBV14
TGTGCCAGCAGCCAAGATTTGTCGGCCGGGAGGTACGAGCAGTACTTC
CASSQDLSAGRYEQYF
>TRBJ2-3|.|.|TRBV30
TGTGCCTGGAGTATTACTAGGAGCACAGATACGCAGTATTTT
CAWSITRSTDTQYF
>TRBJ2-2|few|.|TRBV11-3
TGTGCCAGCAGCTTAGATAGGGACACCGGGGAGCTGTTTTTT
CASSLDRDTGELFF
>TRBJ2-1|.|.|TRBV6-5
TGTGCCAGCAGCGTAATGAGCTCCTACAATGAGCAGTTCTTC
CASSVMSSYNEQFF
>TRBJ1-1|once|.|TRBV7-2
TGTGCCAGCAGCTTCTCAGGTTGGGACACTGAAGCTTTCTTT
CASSFSGWDTEAFF